The sequence of this TCR beta chain was determined in a study of human T cells and chemical hapten exposure (dated by TCRdb to 2020 to 2022). Describing the broader study: For sensitization, 2% DPC in acetone was applied to a roughly 2 cm by roughly 2 cm area of upper inner arm skin. For TCR sequencing, blood came from 25 to 35 alopecia patients at anywhere from one to four time points (pre-sensitization, 2, 6 and 24 weeks). Patient blood was sampled pre-sensitization (week 0) and at 2, 6 and about 24 weeks after DPC sensitization. Patch testing was done on the upper back using Finn chambers containing 0.01% DPC, and results were scored after 6 days according to International Contact Dermatitis Research Group standards. The patient cohort, mostly female, included alopecia areata with under or over 50% scalp involvement, alopecia totalis and alopecia universalis. Patients additionally received weekly therapeutic DPC doses to the scalp throughout the approximately 25-week study period. Peripheral blood TCR repertoire changes were tracked in vivo in alopecia patients during primary and secondary sensitization to the hapten diphenylcyclopropenone (DPC). Libraries were pooled for sequencing, and per-sample TCR yields varied mainly because of small differences in library volumes within the pool. General conclusions and limits of the study: The number of PT1 expanded TCRs positively correlated with patch test score, significant at thresholds 8, 16 and 32 but not 4. Repeated subsampling changed both the strength of the expansion versus patch-test correlation and the threshold at which that correlation became significant. Expanded TCRs formed significantly more large CDR3 similarity clusters than pre-sensitization or healthy control sets, consistent with antigen-driven responses. The number of TCRs above 1 in 1000 frequency did not change with DPC sensitization; there was no evidence of global repertoire structure alterations. Because every patient had alopecia, a presumed autoimmune disease, the patients' immune response might differ from that of healthy individuals.

In the case of this clonotype: It lacks a known antigen. Base qualities are not at hand, and no much larger clone is one base apart.

The CDR3, cysteine through phenylalanine, is 18 amino acids long. Of all the DNA, just the CDR3 is kept, 54 bases in frame from base 1. From the germline V gene, CDR1 is MNHEY and CDR2 is SVGAGI. Trimmed from V: 0 bases; trimmed from J: 0 bases; junction bases lacking a gene match: 1. The intended sense of this specimen's time point label: pre-sensitization, week 0. In the paper's terms, the treatment or condition label means: therapeutic diphenylcyclopropenone sensitization with weekly scalp DPC. At every patch-test visit, the blood draw took place before the patch test was put on. Eligible patients were aged 18 to 70, diagnosed with alopecia, deemed suitable for DPC therapy, and excluded if pregnant. Unfractionated whole blood was collected in Tempus Blood RNA tubes, and total RNA was extracted from that blood. Receptors were amplified or captured by RACE. The data were produced on a NextSeq 500. During library preparation, unique molecular identifiers were attached to individual cDNA molecules so that TCRs could be counted quantitatively and reproducibly. From each blood RNA sample, both TCR alpha and TCR beta chains were sequenced. In the original analysis: A median of about 89,000 TCRs per sample was observed, with a range of about 20,000 to 700,000. The Decombinator software suite was used to annotate V, J and CDR3 in the TCR reads. For the PS versus PT1 abundance plots, all samples were subsampled to the same number of TCRs (28,000). Expanded TCRs were defined as absent before sensitization and observed at least eight times at the 2-week time point. TCRdb took the public reads, trimmed them with fastp at Q25, ran MiXCR for clone calling and kept in-frame beta chains. Rows are unified per CDR3 protein, each entry keeping the most common DNA and genes. TCRdb, not the original authors, processed these V and J calls. A total of roughly 64,000 distinct CDR3 sequences appear in this sample, over 9% of them only once. Clones ranked in the top ten supply about 4% of the sample.

The receptor was isolated from a woman between 35 and 50 years old with alopecia areata. Some clones in this sample may be carry-over from other donors' samples. In this chain, TRBV6-5 is recombined with TRBJ2-1; TRBD2 fits 14 bases in the junction. The sequencing used whole blood, collected in connection with sensitization to the hapten diphenylcyclopropenone (DPC). The CDR3 amino acid sequence is: CASSYSGTSGSSYNEQFF. The DNA sequence follows: TGTGCCAGCAGTTACTCGGGGACTAGCGGGAGCTCCTACAATGAGCAGTTCTTC.